This T cell receptor beta chain was found in a study of T cells in Graves' hyperthyroidism and ophthalmopathy. RNA transcripts provided the source from which TCR beta CDR3 regions were amplified. RT-PCR in the first round (using the HTBI primer set) targeted the TCR CDR3. TCRdb passed the multiplex PCR reads through MiXCR, listing each CDR3 protein once. Counted here are a few hundred thousand distinct CDR3 sequences, 46% occurring once; the ten biggest clones make up about 7.8%. Per germline, CDR1 SQVTM and CDR2 ANQGSEA. V dropped 8 bases and J dropped 5 bases, with 18 bases sitting between them. This CDR3 has 13 amino acids.

The specimen was peripheral blood or thyroid tissue (not recorded which). The sequence was obtained from a woman aged 18-29 years with Graves' hyperthyroidism. The V and J genes are TRBV29-1 and TRBJ2-5; TRBD1 is a possible D gene (5 bases). As DNA, the CDR3 is TGCAGCTTGGCCAGGGAATTGTCGGAGACCCAGTACTTC. It codes for CSLARELSETQYF.